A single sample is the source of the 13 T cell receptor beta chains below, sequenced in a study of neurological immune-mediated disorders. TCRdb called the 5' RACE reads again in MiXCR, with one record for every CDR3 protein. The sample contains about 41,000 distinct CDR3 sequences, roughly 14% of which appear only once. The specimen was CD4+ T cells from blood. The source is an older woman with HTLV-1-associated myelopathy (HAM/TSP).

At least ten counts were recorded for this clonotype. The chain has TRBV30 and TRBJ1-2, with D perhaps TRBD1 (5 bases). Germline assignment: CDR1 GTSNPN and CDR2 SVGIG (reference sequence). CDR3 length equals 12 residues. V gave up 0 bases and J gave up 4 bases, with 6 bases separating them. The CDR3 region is CAWSVGGYGYTF. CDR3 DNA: TGTGCCTGGAGTGTGGGGGGCTATGGCTACACCTTC.

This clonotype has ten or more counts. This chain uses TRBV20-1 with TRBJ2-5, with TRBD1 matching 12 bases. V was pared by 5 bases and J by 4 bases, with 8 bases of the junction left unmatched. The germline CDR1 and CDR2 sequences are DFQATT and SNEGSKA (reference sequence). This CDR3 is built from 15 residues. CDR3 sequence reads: CSASPGQGAGETQYF. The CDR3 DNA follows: TGCAGTGCTTCCCCGGGACAGGGGGCTGGAGAGACCCAGTACTTC.

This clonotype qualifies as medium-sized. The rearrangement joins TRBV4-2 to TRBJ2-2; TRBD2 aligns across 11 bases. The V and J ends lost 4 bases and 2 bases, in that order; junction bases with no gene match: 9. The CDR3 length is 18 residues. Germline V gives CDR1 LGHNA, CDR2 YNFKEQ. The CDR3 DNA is TGTGCCAGCAGCCCCGACCTAGCGGGGGGCGATAACACCGGGGAGCTGTTTTTT. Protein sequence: CASSPDLAGGDNTGELFF.

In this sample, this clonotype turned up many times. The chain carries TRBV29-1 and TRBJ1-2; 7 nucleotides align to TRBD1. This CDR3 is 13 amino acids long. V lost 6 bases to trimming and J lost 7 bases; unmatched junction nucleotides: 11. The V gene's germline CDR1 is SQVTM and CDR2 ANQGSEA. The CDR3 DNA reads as TGCAGCGTCCTGACAGGGAGTTGGACTGGCTACACCTTC. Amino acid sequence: CSVLTGSWTGYTF.

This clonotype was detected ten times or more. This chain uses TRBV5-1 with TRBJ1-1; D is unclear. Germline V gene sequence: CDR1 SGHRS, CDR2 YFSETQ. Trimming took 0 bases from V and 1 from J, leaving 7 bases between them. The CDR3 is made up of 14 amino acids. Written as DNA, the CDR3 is TGCGCCAGCAGCTTGGAGGCAGGGAACACTGAAGCTTTCTTT. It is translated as CASSLEAGNTEAFF.

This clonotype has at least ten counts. The CDR3 protein is CASSQVLNTEAFF. CDR3 sequence (DNA): TGTGCCAGCAGCCAAGTCCTGAACACTGAAGCTTTCTTT. This chain links TRBV3-1 with TRBJ1-1, with D uncertain. The V gene lost 1 base and the J gene lost 0 bases, with 3 bases spanning the gap. The CDR3 consists of 13 residues. Per germline, CDR1 LGHDT and CDR2 YNNKEL (reference sequence).

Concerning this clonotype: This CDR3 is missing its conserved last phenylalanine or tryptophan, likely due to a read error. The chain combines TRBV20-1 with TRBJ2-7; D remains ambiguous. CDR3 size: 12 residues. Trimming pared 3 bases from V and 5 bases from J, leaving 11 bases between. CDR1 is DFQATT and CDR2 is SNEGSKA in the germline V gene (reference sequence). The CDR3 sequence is CSASTVGNEQYI. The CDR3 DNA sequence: TGCAGTGCTAGTACCGTAGGGAACGAGCAGTACATC.

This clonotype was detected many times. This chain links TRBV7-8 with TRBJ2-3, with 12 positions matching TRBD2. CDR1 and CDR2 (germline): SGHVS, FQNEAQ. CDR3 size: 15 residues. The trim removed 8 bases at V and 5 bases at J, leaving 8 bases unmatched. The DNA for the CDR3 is TGTGCCAGCGCCCTAGCGGGGGGGCGGAAAGATACGCAGTATTTT. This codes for CASALAGGRKDTQYF.

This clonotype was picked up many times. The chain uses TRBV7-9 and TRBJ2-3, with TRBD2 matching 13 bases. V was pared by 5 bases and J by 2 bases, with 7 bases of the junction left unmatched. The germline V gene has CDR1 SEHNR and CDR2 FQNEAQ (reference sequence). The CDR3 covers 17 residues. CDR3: CASSPGLAGRHTDTQYF. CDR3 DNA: TGTGCCAGCAGCCCGGGACTAGCGGGGAGACACACAGATACGCAGTATTTT.

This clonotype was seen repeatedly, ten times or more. The CDR3 DNA reads TGCGCCAGCAGCTTAGGACAGGACCAAGGGTCACCCCTCCACTTT. Protein: CASSLGQDQGSPLHF. This chain joins TRBV5-1 and TRBJ1-6, with 7 nucleotides matching TRBD1. Germline V gene lookup returns CDR1 SGHRS and CDR2 YFSETQ. The CDR3 covers 15 residues. J was trimmed by 10 bases and V by 2 bases; bases with no gene match: 9.

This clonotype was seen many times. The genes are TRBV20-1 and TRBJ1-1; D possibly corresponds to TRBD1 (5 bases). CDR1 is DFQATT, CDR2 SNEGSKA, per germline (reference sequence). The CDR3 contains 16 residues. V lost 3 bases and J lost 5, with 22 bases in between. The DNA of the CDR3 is TGCAGTGCTAGTTCTCTTAGGAACACCAAGGGGACTGAAGCTTTCTTT. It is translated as CSASSLRNTKGTEAFF.

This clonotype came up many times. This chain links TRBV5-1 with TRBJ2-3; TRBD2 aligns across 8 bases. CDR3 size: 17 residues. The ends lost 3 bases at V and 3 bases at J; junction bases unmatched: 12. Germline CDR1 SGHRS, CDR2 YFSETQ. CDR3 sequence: CASSSRTSGGGTDTQYF. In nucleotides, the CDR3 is TGCGCCAGCAGCTCCAGAACATCCGGGGGGGGAACAGATACGCAGTATTTT.

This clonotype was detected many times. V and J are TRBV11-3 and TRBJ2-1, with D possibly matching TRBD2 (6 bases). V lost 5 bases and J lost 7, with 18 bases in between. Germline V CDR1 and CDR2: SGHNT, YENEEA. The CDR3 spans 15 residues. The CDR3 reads CASSLNSFGGNEQFF. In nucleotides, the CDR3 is TGTGCCAGCAGCCTTAACTCCTTTGGGGGGAATGAGCAGTTCTTC. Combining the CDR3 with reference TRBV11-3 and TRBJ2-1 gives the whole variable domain EAGVVQSPRYKIIEKKQPVAFWCNPISGHNTLYWYLQNLGQGPELLIRYENEEAVDDSQLPKDRFSAERLKGVDSTLKIQPAELGDSAVYLCASSLNSFGGNEQFFGPGTRLTVL.